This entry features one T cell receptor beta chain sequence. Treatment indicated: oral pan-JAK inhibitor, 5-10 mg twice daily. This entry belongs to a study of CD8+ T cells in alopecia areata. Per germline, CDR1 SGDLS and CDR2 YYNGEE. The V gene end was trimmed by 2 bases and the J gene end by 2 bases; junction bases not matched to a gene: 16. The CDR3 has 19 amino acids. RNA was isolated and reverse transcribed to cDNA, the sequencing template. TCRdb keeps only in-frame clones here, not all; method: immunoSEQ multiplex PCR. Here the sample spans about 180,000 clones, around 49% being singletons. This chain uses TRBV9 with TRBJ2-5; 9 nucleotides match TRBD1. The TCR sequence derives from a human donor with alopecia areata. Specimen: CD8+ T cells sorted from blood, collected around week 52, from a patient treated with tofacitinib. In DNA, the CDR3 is TGTGCCAGCAGCGTTTACTCCGGGACAGGGTTATCTCCTCAAGAGACCCAGTACTTC. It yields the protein CASSVYSGTGLSPQETQYF.